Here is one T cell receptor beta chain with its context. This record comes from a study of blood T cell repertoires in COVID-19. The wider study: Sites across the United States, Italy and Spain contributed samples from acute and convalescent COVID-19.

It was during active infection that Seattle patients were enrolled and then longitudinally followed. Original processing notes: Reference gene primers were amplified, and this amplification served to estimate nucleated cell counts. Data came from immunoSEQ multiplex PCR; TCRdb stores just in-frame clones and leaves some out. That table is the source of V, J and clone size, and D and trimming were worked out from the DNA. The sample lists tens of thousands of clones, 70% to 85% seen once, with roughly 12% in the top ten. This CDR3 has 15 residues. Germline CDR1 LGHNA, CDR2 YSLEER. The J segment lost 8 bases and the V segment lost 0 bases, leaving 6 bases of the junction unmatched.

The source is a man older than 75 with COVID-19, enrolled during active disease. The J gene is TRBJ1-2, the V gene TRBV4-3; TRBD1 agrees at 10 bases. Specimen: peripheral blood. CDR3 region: CASSQDRQGARGYTF. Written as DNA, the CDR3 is TGCGCCAGCAGCCAAGATCGACAGGGGGCGCGAGGCTACACCTTC.